This T cell receptor (beta chain) was identified during a study of T cell responses to AZD1222 COVID-19 vaccine (dated by TCRdb to the early 2020s). In terms of the full investigation: TCR sequencing was performed for 230 to 250 trial participants, of whom around 200 were given two doses of AZD1222 and around 26 were given two doses of MenACWY control vaccine. Trial participants were enrolled by age into 18-55, 56-69 and 70-plus year subgroups, with about 150, 27 and 61 TCR-sequenced participants respectively.

Points the paper makes about the study in general: Nearly half of unique spike-specific TCRs reportedly recognized epitopes outside regions mutated in the B.1.351 and B.1.1.7 variants. CD4 TCRs associated with the vaccine covered the entire spike protein, and the dominant responses were in regions 160-218 and 743-854. Only five to seven AZD1222 recipients were SARS-CoV-2 seropositive at baseline, limiting conclusions about previously exposed vaccinees. After two AZD1222 doses, both the breadth and the depth of spike-specific TCRs were significantly higher than at day 0 and than in MenACWY recipients. Participants were mostly white British and included more females than males, and it was suggested by the authors that clonal diversity may have been underestimated. No day 14 peak-response samples were available, so repertoires were characterized only after the peak T cell response. The 56-69-year group was small, and its depth increase did not reach significance, likely because of low power.

Trimming removed 1 base from V and 5 bases from J, leaving 12 bases between the germline ends. From the germline V gene, CDR1 is KGHSH and CDR2 is LQKENI. The CDR3 measures 15 amino acids from cysteine to phenylalanine. The only DNA kept is the CDR3, 45 bases in frame from the first base. The CDR3 regions of human TCRbeta chains were analyzed by immunosequencing. The original methods were these. Repertoire TCRs were checked for matches against a reference library of SARS-CoV-2-specific TCRs that had been generated using the MIRA antigen-specificity platform. Breadth was defined as the fraction of unique TCRs that were SARS-CoV-2-associated, and depth was defined as the fraction of total T cells that were SARS-CoV-2-associated. Using the MIRA data, every spike-specific TCR was mapped to the spike region that the TCR reacted to and assigned to either a CD4 or a CD8 class. Log10-transformed breadth and depth values were compared by one-way ANOVA with Sidak's multiple comparisons tests. Held by TCRdb, this immuneACCESS table contains in-frame sequences only and omits some clones. Under half of the omission traces to an unresolved V gene where checked; the cause of the rest is unknown. For V, J and clone size, that table is used; D and trimming come from the DNA. The sample table shows tens of thousands of clones, and 70% to 90% are seen once. The ten largest clones capture 8.5% to 12% of the sample.

The sample's time point label, decoded: about 28 days (+/-7) after the second vaccine dose. AZD1222 recipients given second doses at about 4 weeks or at about 12 weeks were pooled, since spike-specific TCR depth and breadth were not found to differ between the two schedules. Vaccinee samples were obtained from the UK trials COV001 and COV002, which included a single-blind randomized controlled phase 2/3 trial of AZD1222 (ChAdOx1 nCoV-19) in healthy adults. For TCRbeta chain sequencing, PBMC samples were collected from trial participants at day 0 and at day 28 after the second dose. In the case of this clone: Its specific antigen is unknown. Base qualities are not provided; no much larger clone lies one nucleotide away.

Recombination connected TRBV18 to TRBJ1-5; no D gene call is confident. The sequenced sample was peripheral blood, obtained 28 days after the second AZD1222 dose. The TCR was taken from an adult who received the AZD1222 COVID-19 vaccine. CDR3 protein: CASSPRTGDHQPQHF. Here is the DNA: TGTGCCAGCTCACCACGTACCGGAGACCATCAGCCCCAGCATTTT. Here the CDR3 is joined to the reference TRBV18 and TRBJ1-5 genes, and the full variable domain is: NAGVMQNPRHLVRRRGQEARLRCSPMKGHSHVYWYRQLPEEGLKFMVYLQKENIIDESGMPKERFSAEFPKEGPSILRIQQVVRGDSAAYFCASSPRTGDHQPQHFGDGTRLSIL.